These 29 T cell receptor beta chains came from one sample sequenced in a study of shared clonotypes between healthy human individuals. The naive CD8 population came from CD45RO-negative cells selected for CCR7, without terminally differentiated effector memory CD45RA+ cells. The table came from immunoSEQ multiplex PCR; TCRdb's copy has only in-frame clones and leaves some out. The sample gives some 630,000 clones, roughly 96% of which show up once; roughly 0.1% is in the top ten. Material for sequencing was naive CD8+ T cells sorted from blood. Source of these receptors: a woman aged 25 to 39 in good health.

The rearrangement links TRBV6-5 to TRBJ1-6; 7 bases fit TRBD1. V shed 1 base and J 5 bases; nucleotides not matched to a gene: 2. The germline V gene has CDR1 MNHEY and CDR2 SVGAGI. There are 15 residues in the CDR3. CDR3 residues: CASSYYGTDNSPLHF. CDR3 in DNA: TGTGCCAGCAGTTACTACGGGACAGATAATTCACCCCTCCACTTT.

This sequence joins TRBV6-5 and TRBJ2-1; TRBD1 aligns across 10 bases. Germline V lookup: CDR1 MNHEY, CDR2 SVGAGI. This CDR3 has 15 residues. Unmatched junction bases numbered 7, after V lost 6 bases and J lost 5 bases. CDR3 residues: CASRKGQGLNNEQFF. Here the CDR3 DNA reads TGTGCCAGCAGAAAGGGACAGGGGCTGAACAATGAGCAGTTCTTC.

J is TRBJ1-1 and V is TRBV7-9; no clear D. V was cut by 2 bases and J by 1 base, with 14 bases left in between. Germline CDR1 is SEHNR and CDR2 is FQNEAQ (reference sequence). The CDR3 is made up of 16 amino acids. CDR3 sequence: CASSLSKGRGNTEAFF. CDR3 nucleotide sequence: TGTGCCAGCAGCTTATCGAAAGGACGTGGGAACACTGAAGCTTTCTTT.

This rearrangement joins TRBV11-2 to TRBJ2-1; no firm D call. CDR1 is SGHAT, CDR2 FQNNGV, per germline. This CDR3 has 12 residues. V gave up 5 bases and J gave up 5 bases, with 7 bases separating them. CDR3 coding DNA: TGTGCCAGCAGCCTTATAAACAATGAGCAGTTCTTC. It codes for CASSLINNEQFF. Filled out from reference TRBV11-2 and TRBJ2-1, the complete variable domain reads EAGVAQSPRYKIIEKRQSVAFWCNPISGHATLYWYQQILGQGPKLLIQFQNNGVVDDSQLPKDRFSAERLKGVDSTLKIQPAKLEDSAVYLCASSLINNEQFFGPGTRLTVL.

The chain's CDR3 is CASSPTTQYEQYF. CDR3 coding DNA: TGTGCCAGCAGTCCGACGACCCAATACGAGCAGTACTTC. The chain joins TRBV6-5 to TRBJ2-7; D is ambiguous. This CDR3 region has 13 residues. V gave up 5 bases and J gave up 4 bases, with 12 bases separating them. The germline gives CDR1 MNHEY, CDR2 SVGAGI.

Only one count was recorded for this clone. The chain couples TRBV9 to TRBJ2-2; D may be TRBD1 (5 bases). Germline V CDR1 and CDR2: SGDLS, YYNGEE. Deletions cut 0 bases from V and 2 bases from J, with 14 bases between. The CDR3 sequence is 17 residues long. CDR3 in DNA: TGTGCCAGCAGCGTAGCGGGCAGGGAACCCAACACCGGGGAGCTGTTTTTT. It codes for CASSVAGREPNTGELFF.

In regard to this clone: Other DNA sequences in this sample translate to the same CDR3. J is TRBJ1-5 and V is TRBV28; D gene ambiguous. Germline V CDR1 and CDR2: MDHEN, SYDVKM. The CDR3 consists of 11 residues. V lost 3 bases and J lost 7, with 4 bases in between. In DNA, the CDR3 is TGTGCCAGCAGTTTGGGGCAGCCCCAGCATTTT. Residues: CASSLGQPQHF. The variable domain in full, completed from reference TRBV28 and TRBJ1-5, reads DVKVTQSSRYLVKRTGEKVFLECVQDMDHENMFWYRQDPGLGLRLIYFSYDVKMKEKGDIPEGYSVSREKKERFSLILESASTNQTSMYLCASSLGQPQHFGDGTRLSIL.

The chain joins TRBV27 to TRBJ2-3, with 7 bases identical to TRBD2. The CDR3 has 15 amino acids. Germline V gene sequence: CDR1 MNHEY, CDR2 SMNVEV (reference sequence). V was clipped by 2 bases and J by 1 base; unmatched bases: 3. The CDR3 is CASSLVSGRTDTQYF. The CDR3 DNA reads TGTGCCAGCAGTTTAGTTAGCGGGCGCACAGATACGCAGTATTTT.

The rearrangement links TRBV10-3 to TRBJ2-7; D gene uncertain. The germline V gene has CDR1 ENHRY and CDR2 SYGVKD. Trimming left V 6 bases short and J 7 bases short, with 19 bases between. The CDR3 spans 14 residues. DNA of the CDR3: TGTGCCATCAGCCACCCATCTCACCTTTGGGAGCAGTACTTC. It yields the protein CAISHPSHLWEQYF.

The count of this clone is one. V usage is TRBV4-2 and J usage is TRBJ2-7; TRBD2 matches 11 bases. The CDR3 runs to 18 residues. Germline V gene lookup returns CDR1 LGHNA and CDR2 YNFKEQ. The V segment lost 2 bases and the J segment 5 bases; nucleotides outside the gene matches: 14. This CDR3 is CASSQLGTSGLKGHEQYF. Here the CDR3 DNA reads TGTGCCAGCAGCCAATTGGGGACTAGCGGCCTCAAGGGGCACGAGCAGTACTTC.

The chain joins TRBV19 to TRBJ1-1; 8 bases match TRBD1. Germline assignment: CDR1 LNHDA and CDR2 SQIVND (reference sequence). This CDR3 contains 15 residues. Trimming took 2 bases from V and 1 from J; bases not matched to a gene: 3. CDR3 sequence reads: CASSIPDRENTEAFF. CDR3 bases: TGTGCCAGTAGTATACCGGACAGGGAGAACACTGAAGCTTTCTTT.

The chain employs TRBV5-6 and TRBJ2-5, with D uncertain. This CDR3 is 14 amino acids long. V was shortened by 2 bases and J by 1 base, with 9 bases between the two germline ends. Germline assignment: CDR1 SGHDT and CDR2 YYEEEE. In DNA form, the CDR3 reads TGTGCCAGCAGCTTATACGGTAGCCAAGAGACCCAGTACTTC. Encoded protein: CASSLYGSQETQYF.

This sequence joins TRBV29-1 and TRBJ2-1, with D perhaps assigned TRBD1 or TRBD2 (5 bases each). V lost 8 bases, J lost 8 bases, and 13 bases lay in between. The CDR3 covers 11 residues. CDR1 and CDR2 (germline): SQVTM, ANQGSEA. CDR3 nucleotides: TGCAGCCCCCCGGGACCTCATGAGCAGTTCTTC. Translated, it gives CSPPGPHEQFF.

V is TRBV20-1 and J is TRBJ2-3; no clear D. V dropped 5 bases and J dropped 8 bases, with 8 bases sitting between them. Germline values: CDR1 DFQATT, CDR2 SNEGSKA (reference sequence). The CDR3 runs 10 residues. Here the CDR3 reads CSAYVGTQYF. As DNA, the CDR3 is TGCAGTGCTTATGTTGGTACGCAGTATTTT.

This chain links TRBV27 with TRBJ2-7; no definite D call. Germline-derived CDR1 and CDR2 are MNHEY and SMNVEV (reference sequence). The CDR3 consists of 8 residues. The CDR3 is CHQNEQYF. As DNA, the CDR3 is TGTCACCAGAACGAGCAGTACTTC.

The J gene is TRBJ2-7, the V gene TRBV5-4; D gene ambiguous. There are 14 residues in the CDR3. Germline-derived CDR1 and CDR2 are SGHNT and YYREEE (reference sequence). The V end was cut by 2 bases, the J end by 0 bases, with 9 bases between. CDR3 DNA: TGTGCCAGCAGCTTTCAGATTAGCTCCTACGAGCAGTACTTC. It encodes CASSFQISSYEQYF.

This sequence joins TRBV27 and TRBJ2-7, with 7 bases identical to TRBD1. V gave up 6 bases and J gave up 3 bases; unmatched junction bases: 14. The CDR3 totals 16 residues. Germline CDR1 reads MNHEY; CDR2 reads SMNVEV (reference sequence). CDR3 in amino acids: CASSPQGQYTYYEQYF. For the CDR3, the DNA is TGTGCCAGCAGCCCGCAGGGACAGTATACATACTACGAGCAGTACTTC.

This clone was observed a handful of times. Within the sample, other DNA sequences also encode this same CDR3. V is TRBV9 and J is TRBJ2-7, with 8 bases aligning to TRBD2. The germline V gene has CDR1 SGDLS and CDR2 YYNGEE. This CDR3 region has 13 residues. The junction had 2 bases not matched to a gene; V was cut back by 0 bases and J by 6 bases. This chain's CDR3 is CASSVGGGTEQYF. CDR3 sequence (DNA): TGTGCCAGCAGCGTAGGCGGGGGGACCGAGCAGTACTTC.

The chain couples TRBV11-2 to TRBJ2-1; D might be TRBD2 (5 bases). The CDR3 runs to 11 residues. Germline loops: CDR1 SGHAT, CDR2 FQNNGV. The V and J ends lost 8 bases and 15 bases respectively, with 17 bases between them. The CDR3 DNA reads as TGTGCCAGCCGCCTCGGGGTCGGTCTGTTCTTC. Translated, it gives CASRLGVGLFF.

V gene TRBV4-2 combines with J gene TRBJ1-5; D unclear. V was cut by 3 bases and J by 4 bases, with 7 bases left in between. The length of the CDR3 is 13 residues. The germline V gene has CDR1 LGHNA and CDR2 YNFKEQ. CDR3 nucleotide sequence: TGTGCCAGCAGCCAGGGCCCTAATCAGCCCCAGCATTTT. Translating it yields CASSQGPNQPQHF.

The rearrangement joins TRBV13 to TRBJ2-7, with TRBD2 matching over 8 bases. The germline V gene has CDR1 PRHDT and CDR2 FYEKMQ (reference sequence). The CDR3 extends over 14 amino acids. The V and J ends lost 5 bases and 5 bases, in that order; junction bases with no gene match: 8. The CDR3 sequence: CASSPRAGANEQYF. CDR3 bases: TGTGCCAGCAGCCCAAGAGCGGGAGCCAACGAGCAGTACTTC.

The rearrangement uses TRBV30 and TRBJ2-1, with D perhaps TRBD1 (6 bases). The germline V gene has CDR1 GTSNPN and CDR2 SVGIG (reference sequence). The CDR3 covers 14 residues. The germline V and J ends were trimmed by 0 bases and 5 bases, with 11 bases remaining between them. CDR3 region: CAWSVGQGNNEQFF. CDR3 DNA: TGTGCCTGGAGTGTTGGGCAGGGGAACAATGAGCAGTTCTTC.

The chain employs TRBV28 and TRBJ1-5; no clear D gene. The CDR3 extends over 14 amino acids. Trimming left V 3 bases short and J 0 bases short, with 6 bases between. Germline-derived CDR1 and CDR2 are MDHEN and SYDVKM. This chain's CDR3 is CASSFPFSNQPQHF. The CDR3 bases are TGTGCCAGCAGTTTCCCATTTAGCAATCAGCCCCAGCATTTT.

This chain links TRBV27 with TRBJ1-4; 7 nucleotides agree with TRBD1. This CDR3 is 15 amino acids long. CDR1 and CDR2 (germline): MNHEY, SMNVEV (reference sequence). V was clipped by 0 bases and J by 7 bases; unmatched bases: 5. DNA of the CDR3: TGTGCCAGCAGTTTATCTGAGAACAGGGGTGAAAAACTGTTTTTT. Translating gives CASSLSENRGEKLFF.

This rearrangement joins TRBV7-9 to TRBJ2-2, with unresolved D. With 3 bases removed from V and 2 bases from J, the gap between germline ends came to 1 base. The germline V gene has CDR1 SEHNR and CDR2 FQNEAQ (reference sequence). The CDR3 runs to 12 residues. The CDR3 protein is CASSFNTGELFF. The CDR3 nucleotides read TGTGCCAGCAGCTTTAACACCGGGGAGCTGTTTTTT.

Here the CDR3 DNA reads TGTGCCAGCAGTCTCTCGGCGCGACAGGGATACTTGGCCAAAAACATTCAGTACTTC. Translated, it gives CASSLSARQGYLAKNIQYF. The rearrangement joins TRBV28 to TRBJ2-4, with 7 bases that match TRBD1. Germline V gene data show CDR1 as MDHEN and CDR2 as SYDVKM. This CDR3 contains 19 residues. The V and J ends lost 5 bases and 1 base, in that order; junction bases with no gene match: 17.

The rearrangement joins TRBV5-4 to TRBJ2-2; D may be TRBD1 (6 bases). The germline V gene has CDR1 SGHNT and CDR2 YYREEE (reference sequence). The V end lost 9 bases, the J end lost 4 bases, and 10 bases lay between the germline ends. This CDR3 has 12 residues. The CDR3 loop is CATQQGTGELFF. The CDR3 DNA is TGTGCCACCCAACAGGGCACCGGGGAGCTGTTTTTT.

The genes are TRBV27 and TRBJ2-7; D is possibly TRBD1 (6 bases). V was trimmed by 5 bases and J by 6 bases, leaving 23 bases between them. The CDR3 contains 16 residues. Germline V gene data show CDR1 as MNHEY and CDR2 as SMNVEV (reference sequence). CDR3 amino acids: CASSMALSGTLGEQYF. For the CDR3, the DNA is TGTGCCAGCAGTATGGCCTTGTCCGGGACATTGGGCGAGCAGTACTTC.

This chain connects TRBV10-1 to TRBJ1-2; unclear D gene. The CDR3 sequence is 10 residues long. The V gene's germline CDR1 is WNHNN and CDR2 SYGVQD (reference sequence). V lost 10 bases and J 8 bases, leaving 11 bases between the germline ends. The CDR3 loop reads CANRQGGYTF. For the CDR3, the DNA is TGCGCCAACCGACAAGGCGGCTACACCTTC.